Sequencing of this TCR beta chain was carried out in a study of identical twins. In germline, CDR1 is SEHNR, CDR2 FQNEAQ (reference sequence). Trimming shortened V by 5 bases and J by 3 bases, and 14 bases separated the two germline ends. This CDR3 is 15 amino acids long. Study-level results: Conclusions came from cross-sectional statistical analysis, not from following the same donors. For cord blood, abundant beta clonotypes had fewer insertions, unlike memory repertoires, which showed none.

A few counts support this clonotype. Its antigen is not known. Template switching added a universal primer binding site, and final cDNA carried unique molecular identifiers. TCRdb reprocessed the 5' RACE reads with MiXCR, giving one entry per CDR3 protein. The sample lists approximately 590,000 distinct CDR3 sequences, 9.5% to 10% occurring once. The data were also submitted as part of a second study, on yellow fever vaccine responses in identical twins.

V and J are TRBV7-9 and TRBJ2-1, with D tentatively TRBD2 (6 bases). The TCR comes from a woman under 30 in good health. Sequences were obtained from PBMCs. The CDR3 nucleotides read TGTGCCAGCAGCCCCCTGGCGGGGATCTACAATGAGCAGTTCTTC. Translation: CASSPLAGIYNEQFF.